This record looks at one T cell receptor beta chain sequence and its context. The CDR3 has 15 residues. Trimming stripped 0 bases from V and 5 bases from J, with 14 bases between. CDR1 and CDR2 from the germline V gene are SGHRS and YFSETQ. This sample stems from a study of T-cell reconstitution after alpha-beta-depleted transplantation in children. Preparation of the TCRbeta library involved a method that used unique molecular identifiers. TCRdb itself ran the PCR reads through MiXCR, one entry per CDR3 protein. The sample consists of some 500,000 distinct CDR3 sequences, about 18% of them appearing once.

This clonotype was obtained from a human donor who donated a stem cell graft to a child with acute lymphoblastic leukemia. The chain has TRBV5-1 and TRBJ1-2; maybe TRBD1 (5 bases). Sequences were derived from PBMCs from the stem cell graft donor, sampled from the stem cell graft. In DNA, the CDR3 is TGCGCCAGCAGCTTGGACGCGGTCCAGGGTTATGGCTACACCTTC. Its translation: CASSLDAVQGYGYTF.